This T cell receptor (beta chain) is from a study of tumor-infiltrating lymphocytes in primary liver carcinoma. A note on this clonotype: A much larger clone differs by one base, so this may be a read error.

The tissue used was unsorted bulk material of 20-30 mg. RNA and DNA were co-extracted from it with the AllPrep DNA/RNA mini kit. Chronic HBV infection, untreated so far, was present in the patients. Constant-region priming of around 530 ng total RNA yielded TCR beta cDNA. Each TCR beta library was derived from three nested multiplex PCR rounds that employed slightly modified ARM-PCR. TCRdb re-called the multiplex PCR reads with MiXCR, one entry per CDR3 protein. The data show approximately 73,000 distinct CDR3 sequences, with almost 70% seen just once and 25% to 35% held by the top ten. Sequencing input: liver tumor tissue from sampling region 4. Subset specified: tumor region T4, right-lateral pole. The receptor comes from a man aged 40-55 years with primary liver carcinoma and hepatitis B virus infection.

CDR3 sequence reads: CASGLDFTSGQETQYF. The CDR3 DNA follows: TGTGCCAGCGGCCTCGACTTTACTAGCGGCCAAGAGACCCAGTACTTC. The chain carries TRBV4-2 and TRBJ2-5, with 8 bases aligning to TRBD2. V lost 8 bases and J lost 1; bases outside the gene matches: 12. Germline assignment: CDR1 LGHNA and CDR2 YNFKEQ. CDR3 length equals 16 residues.